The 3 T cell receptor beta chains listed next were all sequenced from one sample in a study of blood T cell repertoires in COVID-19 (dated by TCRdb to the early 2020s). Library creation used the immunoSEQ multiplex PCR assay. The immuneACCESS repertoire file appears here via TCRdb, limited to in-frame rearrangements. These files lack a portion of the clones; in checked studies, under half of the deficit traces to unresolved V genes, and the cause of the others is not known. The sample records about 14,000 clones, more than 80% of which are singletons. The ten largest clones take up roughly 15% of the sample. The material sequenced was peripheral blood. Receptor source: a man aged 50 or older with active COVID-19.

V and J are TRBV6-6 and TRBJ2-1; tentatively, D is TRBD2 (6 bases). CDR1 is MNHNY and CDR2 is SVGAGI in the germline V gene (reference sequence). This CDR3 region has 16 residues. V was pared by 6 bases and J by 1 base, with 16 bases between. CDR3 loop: CASRRRGTSSYNEQFF. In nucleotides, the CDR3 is TGTGCCAGCAGACGACGCGGGACTTCGTCCTACAATGAGCAGTTCTTC.

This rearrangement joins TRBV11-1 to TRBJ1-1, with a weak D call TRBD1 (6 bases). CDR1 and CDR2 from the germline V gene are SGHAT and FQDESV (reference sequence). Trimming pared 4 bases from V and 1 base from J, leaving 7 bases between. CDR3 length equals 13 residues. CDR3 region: CASSWGQNTEAFF. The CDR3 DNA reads TGTGCCAGCAGCTGGGGACAGAACACTGAAGCTTTCTTT.

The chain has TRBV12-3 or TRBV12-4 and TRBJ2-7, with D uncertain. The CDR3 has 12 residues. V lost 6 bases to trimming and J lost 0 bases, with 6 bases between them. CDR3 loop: CASSTASYEQYF. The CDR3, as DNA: TGTGCCAGCAGCACTGCCTCCTACGAGCAGTACTTC.